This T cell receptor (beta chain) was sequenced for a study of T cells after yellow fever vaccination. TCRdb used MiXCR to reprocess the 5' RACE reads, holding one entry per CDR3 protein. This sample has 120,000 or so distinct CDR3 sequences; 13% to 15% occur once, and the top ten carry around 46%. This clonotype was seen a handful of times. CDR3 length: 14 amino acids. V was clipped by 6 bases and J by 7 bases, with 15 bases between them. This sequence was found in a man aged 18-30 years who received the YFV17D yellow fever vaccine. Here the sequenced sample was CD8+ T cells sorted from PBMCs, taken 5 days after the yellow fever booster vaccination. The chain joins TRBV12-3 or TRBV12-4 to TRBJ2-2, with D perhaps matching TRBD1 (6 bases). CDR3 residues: CASSGQPWDGELFF. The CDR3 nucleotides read TGTGCCAGCAGCGGACAGCCCTGGGACGGGGAGCTGTTTTTT.